This T cell receptor (beta chain) was captured in a study of beta chain features in type 1 diabetes. Study findings and constraints: Relative to healthy donors, patients appeared to have naive, central memory and Treg TCRB repertoires that were more similar. Type 1 diabetes patients showed a moderate but significant shortening of TCRB CDR3s in all four CD4+ subsets.

Reverse transcribing all isolated RNA meant expressed TCRB transcripts were sequenced. TCRdb's table, derived via immunoSEQ multiplex PCR, lists solely in-frame clones and lacks some. The repertoire holds 550,000 to 850,000 clones, with over 10% as singletons. Of note for this clone: The antigen is undetermined.

This CDR3 spans 13 amino acids. CDR1 and CDR2 (germline): PRHDT, FYEKMQ (reference sequence). After removal of 6 bases from V and 6 bases from J, the junction contained 2 bases not matched to a gene. This rearrangement joins TRBV13 to TRBJ2-2; 9 bases fit TRBD1. The specimen sequenced was naive CD4+ T cells from blood. This clonotype was sampled from a man younger than 35 with type 1 diabetes. CDR3 in DNA: TGTGCCAGCAGACAGGGGGCGCCCGGGGAGCTGTTTTTT. Residues: CASRQGAPGELFF.